The source of this T cell receptor beta chain is a study of T cell responses to AZD1222 COVID-19 vaccine. Points from the study as a whole: Donors were chiefly white British, with a greater number of females, and clonal diversity was perhaps underestimated.

Using immunoSEQ multiplex PCR, the repertoire was profiled, and TCRdb retains in-frame clones only, with some absent. The sample shows about 86,000 clones, roughly 80% of them seen only once. J gave up 8 bases and V 2 bases, and 12 bases lay outside the gene matches. This CDR3 contains 16 residues. Germline V gene data show CDR1 as KGHSH and CDR2 as LQKENI. As for this clone: Its antigen is unidentified.

Sequencing was performed on peripheral blood, taken on day 0 of AZD1222 vaccination. The sequence was collected from an adult in good health. The chain employs TRBV18 and TRBJ2-4; the match to TRBD2 covers 7 bases. CDR3 residues: CASSPGTFGRTDIQYF. DNA of the CDR3: TGTGCCAGCTCACCAGGGACCTTCGGGAGGACTGACATTCAGTACTTC. Based on the CDR3 plus reference TRBV18 and TRBJ2-4, the full variable domain is NAGVMQNPRHLVRRRGQEARLRCSPMKGHSHVYWYRQLPEEGLKFMVYLQKENIIDESGMPKERFSAEFPKEGPSILRIQQVVRGDSAAYFCASSPGTFGRTDIQYFGAGTRLSVL.